This record looks at one TCR beta chain sequence and its context. Its antigen is undetermined. Repertoires were generated with immunoSEQ multiplex PCR, while TCRdb's copy carries only in-frame clones and drops some. The sample has approximately 70,000 clones, about nine tenths seen once. The data derive from a study of OX40 agonist ivuxolimab in advanced cancers. General study findings and limits: More expanded clones were seen, on average, in CD8+ T cells than in CD4+. Certain nonresponders additionally had low normalized T-cell clonal expansion.

The CDR3 length is 14 residues. Trimming cost V 7 bases and J 5 bases; bases outside gene matches: 9. The germline gives CDR1 LNHDA, CDR2 SQIVND (reference sequence). Sequenced here: CD4+ or CD8+ T cells sorted from blood, sampled in a trial of the OX40 agonist ivuxolimab. This sequence originates from an adult with an advanced solid tumor such as melanoma, head and neck, liver or kidney cancer. This chain links TRBV19 with TRBJ2-3; 7 positions match TRBD1. This CDR3 is CASKKEGAGDTQYF. Written as DNA, the CDR3 is TGTGCCAGTAAAAAAGAGGGGGCAGGAGATACGCAGTATTTT.